This TCR beta chain was captured in a study of human T cells and chemical hapten exposure. The time point: patch test 2, 6 weeks after DPC sensitization. The treatment here: therapeutic diphenylcyclopropenone sensitization with weekly scalp DPC. Via MiXCR, TCRdb re-called the RACE reads, giving one row per CDR3 protein. The sample yields tens of thousands of distinct CDR3 sequences, 11% seen once. The source was whole blood, collected in connection with sensitization to the hapten diphenylcyclopropenone (DPC). This sequence was found in a man between 35 and 55 years old with alopecia areata. Some clones in this sample may be carry-over from other donors' samples.

CDR3 region: CASSLGPSGSGNEQFF. The CDR3 DNA sequence: TGTGCCAGCAGCTTAGGGCCCAGCGGGAGTGGCAATGAGCAGTTCTTC. This sequence joins TRBV7-2 and TRBJ2-1; 8 bases map to TRBD2. This CDR3 spans 16 amino acids. The germline V gene has CDR1 SGHTA and CDR2 FQGNSA. Losses at the gene ends were 1 base for V and 6 bases for J; bases not matched to a gene: 8.